Each of the 22 T cell receptor beta chains below was sequenced from the same sample in a study of T-cell memory formation after mild COVID-19. TCRdb re-analysed the 5' RACE reads in MiXCR, keeping a single row per CDR3 protein. The repertoire holds hundreds of thousands of distinct CDR3 sequences, about 16% seen once, with under 25% in the top ten. The sample was PBMCs or a T cell subset sorted from them (not recorded which). The receptors come from a man aged 18 to 30 who had mild COVID-19 (a few samples of this study predate the infection). Cell type and time point are not known.

The CDR3 is CSVDSGQSNSYEQYF. The CDR3 DNA sequence: TGCAGCGTTGATTCCGGACAGTCCAACTCCTACGAGCAGTACTTC. The J gene is TRBJ2-7, the V gene TRBV29-1; D might be TRBD1 (6 bases). The CDR3 loop spans 15 amino acids. The germline V and J ends were trimmed by 3 bases and 0 bases, with 15 bases remaining between them. The germline gives CDR1 SQVTM, CDR2 ANQGSEA.

This chain joins TRBV7-9 and TRBJ2-5; 10 bases are shared with TRBD1. The CDR3 length is 16 residues. Per the germline V gene, CDR1 is SEHNR and CDR2 is FQNEAQ (reference sequence). V shed 4 bases, J shed 5 bases, and the junction held 10 bases outside the gene matches. The CDR3 DNA is TGTGCCAGCAGCTCCCAGGGGACAGGGGATGAGGAGACCCAGTACTTC. Translation: CASSSQGTGDEETQYF.

The chain couples TRBV12-3 or TRBV12-4 to TRBJ1-1; D is perhaps TRBD1 (5 bases). Trimming removed 6 bases from V and 5 bases from J, with 13 bases in between. This CDR3 comprises 13 residues. CDR3 loop: CASSFGRGTEAFF. CDR3 coding DNA: TGTGCCAGCAGCTTCGGGCGGGGGACTGAAGCTTTCTTT.

This clonotype was detected a few times. The chain has TRBV6-5 and TRBJ1-1; D possibly corresponds to TRBD1 (6 bases). Trimming stripped 10 bases from V and 1 base from J, with 16 bases between. CDR1 and CDR2 from the germline V gene are MNHEY and SVGAGI. CDR3 size: 14 residues. For the CDR3, the DNA is TGTGCCACCGCGATCAGGGGAAGGAACACTGAAGCTTTCTTT. This codes for CATAIRGRNTEAFF.

The chain is built from TRBV6-6 and TRBJ2-4, with D uncertain. Trimming cost V 10 bases and J 0 bases, with 10 bases left between them. CDR1 and CDR2 (germline): MNHNY, SVGAGI (reference sequence). The CDR3 is 13 amino acids. The CDR3 region is CANSQVAKNIQYF. The CDR3 DNA follows: TGTGCCAACTCCCAAGTAGCCAAAAACATTCAGTACTTC.

The rearrangement links TRBV28 to TRBJ1-1; no reliable D call. The CDR3 contains 12 residues. V lost 11 bases, J lost 4 bases, and 14 bases lay in between. In germline, CDR1 is MDHEN, CDR2 SYDVKM. The CDR3: CASQSPGTEAFF. In nucleotides, the CDR3 is TGTGCCTCCCAAAGTCCCGGCACTGAAGCTTTCTTT. The entire variable domain, with the rest obtained from reference TRBV28 and TRBJ1-1, is as follows: DVKVTQSSRYLVKRTGEKVFLECVQDMDHENMFWYRQDPGLGLRLIYFSYDVKMKEKGDIPEGYSVSREKKERFSLILESASTNQTSMYLCASQSPGTEAFFGQGTRLTVV.

The V and J genes are TRBV3-1 and TRBJ2-7; D possibly corresponds to TRBD2 (5 bases). This CDR3 is 13 amino acids long. V was clipped by 4 bases and J by 4 bases, with 11 bases between them. Germline CDR1 and CDR2: LGHDT and YNNKEL (reference sequence). The CDR3 DNA follows: TGTGCCAGCAGCCCGGGCCCGGGGTACGAGCAGTACTTC. As protein: CASSPGPGYEQYF.

The chain combines TRBV4-1 with TRBJ1-5; D is unclear. Trimming took 4 bases from V and 0 from J, leaving 13 bases between them. This CDR3 spans 16 amino acids. Germline values: CDR1 MGHRA, CDR2 YSYEKL. The CDR3 spells CASSPPGLLSNQPQHF. DNA for the CDR3: TGCGCCAGCAGCCCCCCCGGCCTACTTAGCAATCAGCCCCAGCATTTT.

This clonotype occurred a few times. The V call is TRBV12-3 or TRBV12-4, the J call TRBJ1-1; 10 bases map to TRBD1. After removal of 4 bases from V and 3 bases from J, the junction contained 5 bases not matched to a gene. The CDR3 covers 15 residues. The CDR3 reads CASSSRQGADTEAFF. The DNA of the CDR3 is TGTGCCAGCAGTTCGCGACAGGGGGCGGACACTGAAGCTTTCTTT.

This clonotype was seen a few times. The genes are TRBV9 and TRBJ2-3, with D perhaps matching TRBD1 (5 bases). Germline V lookup: CDR1 SGDLS, CDR2 YYNGEE. This CDR3 is 15 amino acids long. V lost 0 bases and J 4 bases, leaving 12 bases between the germline ends. The CDR3 sequence is CASSVEPRAADTQYF. CDR3 coding DNA: TGTGCCAGCAGCGTAGAGCCCAGGGCGGCAGATACGCAGTATTTT.

The chain links TRBV18 to TRBJ2-3; D gene unclear. The V gene lost 10 bases and the J gene lost 2 bases, with 13 bases spanning the gap. Germline V gene data show CDR1 as KGHSH and CDR2 as LQKENI. The CDR3 sequence is 13 residues long. CDR3 DNA: TGTGCCACCGCCTCAAGCACCACAGATACGCAGTATTTT. Encoded protein: CATASSTTDTQYF.

The table lists this clonotype with many counts. One junction end disagrees with the germline gene, perhaps due to a read error. The gene calls are TRBV12-3 or TRBV12-4 and TRBJ2-7, with D uncertain. This CDR3 is 12 amino acids long. The CDR3 is CASSLGTYEQYF. The CDR3 DNA reads as TGTGCCAGCAGCTTAGGTACCTACGAGCAGTACTTC.

This clonotype was detected only a few times. The chain recombines TRBV23-1 with TRBJ1-3; no reliable D call. TRBV23-1 is sorted into the ORF group, with uncertain function. The CDR3 extends over 11 amino acids. The V and J ends lost 5 bases and 3 bases respectively, with 2 bases between them. In DNA, the CDR3 is TGCGCCAGCAGTTGTGGAAACACCATATATTTT. Its protein is CASSCGNTIYF.

This clonotype showed up just a few times. The chain carries TRBV30 and TRBJ2-1; weak D call: TRBD2 (5 bases). Trimming shortened V by 3 bases and J by 4 bases, and 19 bases separated the two germline ends. There are 16 residues in the CDR3. In germline, CDR1 is GTSNPN, CDR2 SVGIG (reference sequence). The chain's CDR3 is CAWSPHSGYQYNEQFF. As DNA, the CDR3 is TGTGCCTGGAGCCCTCATTCGGGATACCAATACAATGAGCAGTTCTTC.

This sequence joins TRBV5-5 and TRBJ1-1; 9 bases fit TRBD1. CDR1 is SGHKS and CDR2 is YYEKEE in the germline V gene (reference sequence). The length of the CDR3 is 15 residues. V lost 4 bases and J lost 8; bases outside the gene matches: 12. The DNA for the CDR3 is TGTGCCAGCAGCCCAGAAACAGGGGGCGGAAGGGAAGCTTTCTTT. It is translated as CASSPETGGGREAFF.

This clonotype was counted a few times. The V call is TRBV12-3 or TRBV12-4, the J call TRBJ1-3; D is unclear. The CDR3 is 16 residues long. Trimming cost V 5 bases and J 0 bases, with 14 bases left between them. CDR3 coding DNA: TGTGCCAGCAGTCCACACAGACGGCTCTCTGGAAACACCATATATTTT. Translating gives CASSPHRRLSGNTIYF.

The CDR3 reads CASSFFQGRSNQPQHF. The CDR3, as DNA: TGTGCCAGCAGCTTTTTTCAGGGCAGGAGCAATCAGCCCCAGCATTTT. The J gene is TRBJ1-5, the V gene TRBV7-2, with D perhaps TRBD1 (5 bases). Per the germline V gene, CDR1 is SGHTA and CDR2 is FQGNSA. There are 16 residues in the CDR3. The V end was cut by 3 bases, the J end by 1 base, with 13 bases between.

The J gene is TRBJ1-6, the V gene TRBV11-2; a weak D match, TRBD1 (6 bases). CDR1 is SGHAT and CDR2 is FQNNGV in the germline V gene. The CDR3 has 15 amino acids. V was clipped by 5 bases and J by 10 bases, with 18 bases between them. Here the CDR3 DNA reads TGTGCCAGCAGCCCCCAATGGGGGCGCGGATCACCCCTCCACTTT. This gives the protein CASSPQWGRGSPLHF.

The chain links TRBV9 to TRBJ2-5; the D gene could be TRBD1 or TRBD2 (5 bases each). Germline CDR1 SGDLS, CDR2 YYNGEE. V lost 1 base and J lost 2, with 6 bases in between. The CDR3 is 13 amino acids. The CDR3 sequence: CASSVWGQETQYF. CDR3 DNA: TGTGCCAGCAGCGTATGGGGGCAAGAGACCCAGTACTTC. Filled out from reference TRBV9 and TRBJ2-5, the complete variable domain reads DSGVTQTPKHLITATGQRVTLRCSPRSGDLSVYWYQQSLDQGLQFLIQYYNGEERAKGNILERFSAQQFPDLHSELNLSSLELGDSALYFCASSVWGQETQYFGPGTRLLVL.

V is TRBV5-1 and J is TRBJ2-5; 9 nucleotides align to TRBD1. The CDR3 loop spans 15 amino acids. J was trimmed by 5 bases and V by 3 bases; bases with no gene match: 8. From germline, CDR1 is SGHRS and CDR2 YFSETQ. The CDR3 here is CASSYPGQGWETQYF. The CDR3 DNA follows: TGCGCCAGCAGCTACCCGGGACAGGGTTGGGAGACCCAGTACTTC.

The V call is TRBV5-6, the J call TRBJ2-3; tentative D call: TRBD2 (5 bases). CDR3 size: 15 residues. Trimming removed 6 bases from V and 0 bases from J, with 14 bases in between. Looked up from germline, CDR1 is SGHDT and CDR2 is YYEEEE. The CDR3 loop is CASITWGASTDTQYF. DNA of the CDR3: TGTGCCAGCATTACCTGGGGAGCTAGCACAGATACGCAGTATTTT.

The V gene is TRBV27, the J gene TRBJ1-1; D ambiguous. The CDR3 is 14 amino acids. The germline V gene has CDR1 MNHEY and CDR2 SMNVEV (reference sequence). Trimming took 3 bases from V and 5 from J, leaving 13 bases between them. DNA for the CDR3: TGTGCCAGCAGTTTCCTTCCCGGAGGGACTGAAGCTTTCTTT. The encoded protein is CASSFLPGGTEAFF.